This is a list of T cell receptor beta chains from one sample in a study of T cell changes during pregnancy in multiple sclerosis. This table comes from immunoSEQ multiplex PCR, and its TCRdb copy is limited to in-frame clones, with some not included. There are 100,000 or so clones in the sample; about 94% occur only once, and about 2% lies in the top ten. This specimen was peripheral blood, taken in the third trimester of pregnancy. These receptors came from a female donor with multiple sclerosis, enrolled in a pregnancy study. Both conserved end residues are trimmed from each CDR3. The order of the fields is J gene, V gene, CDR3 length, CDR3 protein.

TRBJ2-3	TRBV19	13	ASSAPAGMGDTQY
TRBJ2-7	TRBV27	13	ASSLGTGGTYEQY
TRBJ2-7	TRBV10-2	14	ASSDLRDSISYEQY
TRBJ2-1	TRBV28	13	ASSFGSGGINEQF
TRBJ2-1	TRBV7-8	12	ASSLDRAINEQF
TRBJ1-1	TRBV29-1	10	SVEGIDIEAF
TRBJ2-1	TRBV28	10	ASSLDRLAEF
TRBJ2-3	TRBV29-1	10	SVLGFADTQY
TRBJ1-1	TRBV6-6	10	AGSRQVGEAF
TRBJ2-1	TRBV19	15	ASSIEGAGGGIDEQF
TRBJ2-3	TRBV7-9	10	ASSLETDTQY
TRBJ1-2	TRBV28	13	ASRVTGQRYYGYT
TRBJ2-1	TRBV25-1	13	ASSGGTGIYNEQF
TRBJ2-7	TRBV5-4	11	ASSLGQDYEQY
TRBJ1-5	TRBV4-2	12	ASSQVREHQPQH
TRBJ2-7	TRBV9	11	ASSVENSYEQY
TRBJ2-2	TRBV11-2	16	ASSLRYPTSGRTGELF
TRBJ1-1	TRBV25-1	13	ASSDVRTGGTEAF
TRBJ1-2	TRBV6-5	12	ASSPSDRYYGYT
TRBJ2-7	TRBV6-5	11	ASRTSGSYEQY
TRBJ2-7	TRBV7-9	14	ASSSEAREISYEQY
TRBJ1-6	TRBV9	13	ASSVQTGHNSPLH
TRBJ2-7	TRBV29-1	10	SVEGVYYEQY
TRBJ2-7	TRBV25-1	12	ASSGQGLTYEQY
TRBJ1-5	TRBV2	12	ASSPAGRDQPQH
TRBJ2-3	TRBV18	11	ASSPTSLDTQY
TRBJ2-1	TRBV6-6	13	ASSYEDYPYNEQF
TRBJ1-1	TRBV28	11	ASSLNPDSEAF
TRBJ1-5	TRBV7-9	13	ASSLGEGRNQPQH
TRBJ2-1	TRBV10-3	13	AIKGVLAGNNEQF
TRBJ2-1	TRBV5-4	11	ASSPLAAREQF
TRBJ2-2	TRBV19	15	ASSIEEAGEDTGELF
TRBJ2-1	TRBV7-3	13	ASSLTSGTYNEQF
TRBJ1-1	TRBV7-2	12	ASSPGQGRTEAF
TRBJ1-5	TRBV6-6	12	ASAVRGWLQPQH
TRBJ2-1	TRBV5-1	14	ASSLGGSSGRDEQF
TRBJ1-2	TRBV27	13	ASSPRRAGRDGYT
TRBJ1-1	TRBV15	12	ATSSPGGYTEAF
TRBJ2-3	TRBV5-6	12	ASSSQGGTDTQY
TRBJ2-3	TRBV2	13	ASKLGGSSTDTQY
TRBJ2-5	TRBV25-1	14	ASSPHPSGRTETQY
TRBJ2-3	TRBV28	13	ASSLRTGGPDTQY
TRBJ2-7	TRBV29-1	12	SVVGDTSSYEQY
TRBJ1-1	TRBV18	13	ASSPTLDRGTEAF
TRBJ2-1	TRBV2	13	ASRAETSSYNEQF
TRBJ2-1	TRBV5-1	11	ASSLPPGDEQF
TRBJ1-4	TRBV15	14	ATSRTPGTGSEKLF
TRBJ2-1	TRBV14	12	ASSQELYYNEQF
TRBJ1-3	TRBV19	12	ASIADISGNTIY
TRBJ2-5	TRBV6-6	13	ASSPTGTSLETQY
TRBJ1-2	TRBV18	12	ASSPLWGEGGYT
TRBJ2-3	TRBV2	13	ASSFSSAEVDTQY
TRBJ2-7	TRBV9	9	ASGRVDEQY